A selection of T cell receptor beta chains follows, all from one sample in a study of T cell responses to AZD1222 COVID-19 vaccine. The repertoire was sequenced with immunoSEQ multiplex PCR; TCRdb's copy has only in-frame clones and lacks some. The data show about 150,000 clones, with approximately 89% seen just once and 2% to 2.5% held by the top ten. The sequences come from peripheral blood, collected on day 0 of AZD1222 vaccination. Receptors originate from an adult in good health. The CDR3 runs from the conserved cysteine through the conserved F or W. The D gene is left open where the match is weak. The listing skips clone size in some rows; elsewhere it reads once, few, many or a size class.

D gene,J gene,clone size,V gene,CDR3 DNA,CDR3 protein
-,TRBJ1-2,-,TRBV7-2,TGTGCCAGCAGTTCAGCCTCAGGGTTCGGCGACTATGGCTACACCTTC,CASSSASGFGDYGYTF
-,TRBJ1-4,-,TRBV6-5,TGTGCCAGCAGTTACGGCAGGGTGGGAGAAAAACTGTTTTTT,CASSYGRVGEKLFF
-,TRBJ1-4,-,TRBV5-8,TGTGCCAGCAGCTTCGGAGGGAAACGGAATGAAAAACTGTTTTTT,CASSFGGKRNEKLFF
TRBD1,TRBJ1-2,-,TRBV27,TGTGCCAGCAGCCGCGGGACAGATGGCTACACCTTC,CASSRGTDGYTF
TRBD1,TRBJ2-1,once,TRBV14,TGTGCCAGCAGCCCGTGGACAGGGGGTGGGAATGAGCAGTTCTTC,CASSPWTGGGNEQFF
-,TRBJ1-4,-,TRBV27,TGTGCCAGCAGCAACCAGGGGAAAACTAATGAAAAACTGTTTTTT,CASSNQGKTNEKLFF
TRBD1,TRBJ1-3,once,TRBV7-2,TGTGCCAGCAGCAGGGACAGGGTTTCTGGAAACACCATATATTTT,CASSRDRVSGNTIYF
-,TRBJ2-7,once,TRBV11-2,TGTGCCAGCAGTTCTGGGGAGCAGTACTTC,CASSSGEQYF
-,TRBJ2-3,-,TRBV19,TGTGCCAGTAGTACCCCCTCGGGCGGGATAACAGATACGCAGTATTTT,CASSTPSGGITDTQYF
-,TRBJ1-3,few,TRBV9,TGTGCCAGCAGCGTAGGTGCCAGGTCCTACTCTGGAAACACCATATATTTT,CASSVGARSYSGNTIYF
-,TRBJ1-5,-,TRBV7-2,TGTGCCAGCAGCTTCTGGGACAATCAGCCCCAGCATTTT,CASSFWDNQPQHF
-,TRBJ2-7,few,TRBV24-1,TGTGCCACCAGTGATGGGGGAGGTGGCCACGAGCAGTACTTC,CATSDGGGGHEQYF
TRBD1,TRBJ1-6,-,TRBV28,TGTGCCAGCAGCTACACCGGGACAGCCGCTATAAAGTCACCCCTCCACTTT,CASSYTGTAAIKSPLHF
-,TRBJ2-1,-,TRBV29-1,TGCAGCGTTGAAGGGGCGACTCTACTTTACAATGAGCAGTTCTTC,CSVEGATLLYNEQFF
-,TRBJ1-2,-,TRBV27,TGTGCCAGCAGGCTGTGGGGGACATCCACCTTTGGCTACACCTTC,CASRLWGTSTFGYTF
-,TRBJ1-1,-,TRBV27,TGTGCCAGCACTTACAGAGGGCGGATCATGAACACTGAAGCTTTCTTT,CASTYRGRIMNTEAFF
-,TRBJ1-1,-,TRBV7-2,TGTGCCAGCAGCTGGCAGACGGGAATGAACACTGAAGCTTTCTTT,CASSWQTGMNTEAFF
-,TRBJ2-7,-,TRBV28,TGTGCCAGCAGTCAGTACACTAGGGCCTACGAGCAGTACTTC,CASSQYTRAYEQYF
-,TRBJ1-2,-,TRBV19,TGTGCCAGTAGTACACTTGGGGATGGCTACACCTTC,CASSTLGDGYTF
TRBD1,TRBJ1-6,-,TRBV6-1,TGTGCCAGCAGTGACGGGCGGACAGGGGGCCAAGGATCACCCCTCCACTTT,CASSDGRTGGQGSPLHF
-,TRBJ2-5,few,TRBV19,TGTGCCAGTAGTATCGACGTGGCGGCAGACCAAGAGACCCAGTACTTC,CASSIDVAADQETQYF
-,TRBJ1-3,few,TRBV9,TGTGCCAGCAGCGCTGAGGGGTACTCTGGAAACACCATATATTTT,CASSAEGYSGNTIYF
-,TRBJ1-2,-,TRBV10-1,TGCGCCAGCGGAAGGGGAGGCTATGGCTACACCTTC,CASGRGGYGYTF
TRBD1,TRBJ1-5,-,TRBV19,TGTGCCAGTAGTACCCCCGGGACAGGGTCTCATACCTATCAGCCCCAGCATTTT,CASSTPGTGSHTYQPQHF
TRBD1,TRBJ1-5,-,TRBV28,TGTGCCAGCAGGGGACAGTTTTATAGCAATCAGCCCCAGCATTTT,CASRGQFYSNQPQHF
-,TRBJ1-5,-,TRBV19,TGTGCCAGTAGTATAGTAAGCGATCAGCCCCAGCATTTT,CASSIVSDQPQHF
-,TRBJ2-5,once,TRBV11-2,TGTGCCAGCAGCTTAGTAGGGGAGACCCAGTACTTC,CASSLVGETQYF
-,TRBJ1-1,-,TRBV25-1,TGTGCCAGCAGCTTACAGGGAAGAGGCGCTGAAGCTTTCTTT,CASSLQGRGAEAFF
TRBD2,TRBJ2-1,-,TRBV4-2,TGTGCCAGCAGCCAAGAAACCCTAGCGGGGGGAAAGCAGTTCTTC,CASSQETLAGGKQFF
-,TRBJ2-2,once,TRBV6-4,TGTGCCAGCAGTAGAGGGGGTGGCGGCACTACCACCGGGGAGCTGTTTTTT,CASSRGGGGTTTGELFF
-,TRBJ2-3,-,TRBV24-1,TGTGCCACGAGAGCCGGGACCCCAAGGGATACGCAGTATTTT,CATRAGTPRDTQYF
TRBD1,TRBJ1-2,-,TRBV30,TGTGCCTGCCCCCAGGGGGGGGCGAGGTTCACCTTC,CACPQGGARFTF
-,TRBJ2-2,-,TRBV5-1,TGCGCCAGACGGACTTATACAGGAACCGGGGAGCTGTTTTTT,CARRTYTGTGELFF
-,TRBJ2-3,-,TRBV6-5,TGTGCCAGCAGGACCCCTATTGGTACGCAGTATTTT,CASRTPIGTQYF
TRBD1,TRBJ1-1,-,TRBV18,TGTGCCAGCTCACCATGGACAGGGGGTGGCAACACTGAAGCTTTCTTT,CASSPWTGGGNTEAFF
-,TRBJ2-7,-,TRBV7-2,TGTGCCAGCAGTCGAACACACCCAGTCTCCTACGAGCAGTACTTC,CASSRTHPVSYEQYF
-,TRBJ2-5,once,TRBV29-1,TGCAGCGTTCTCCTCCAAGCGGAGACCCAGTACTTC,CSVLLQAETQYF
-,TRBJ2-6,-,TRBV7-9,TGTGCCAGCAGCCCGACAGGGAGGTCTGGGGCCAACGTCCTGACTTTC,CASSPTGRSGANVLTF
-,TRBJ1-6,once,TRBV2,TGTGCCAGCAGTGCCGGGGTAGCGAGTAATTCACCCCTCCACTTT,CASSAGVASNSPLHF
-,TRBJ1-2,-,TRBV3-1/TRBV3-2,TGTGCCAGCAGCCAAGATGGGGGTGGCTACACCTTC,CASSQDGGGYTF
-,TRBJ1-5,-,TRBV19,TGTGCCAGTAGTATGGGGGGGCCGGGAAATCAGCCCCAGCATTTT,CASSMGGPGNQPQHF
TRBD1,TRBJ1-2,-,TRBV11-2,TGTGCCAGCAGCGACAGGGGGCTCCCGAACTATGGCTACACCTTC,CASSDRGLPNYGYTF
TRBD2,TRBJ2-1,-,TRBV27,TGTGCCAGCACCACCGGGAATAGCGGGAGGCAACGTTTGTTCTTC,CASTTGNSGRQRLFF
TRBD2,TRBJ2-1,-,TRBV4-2,TGTGCCAGCAGCCAGGCAGCTAGCGGGAGAATTGGGAATGAGCAGTTCTTC,CASSQAASGRIGNEQFF
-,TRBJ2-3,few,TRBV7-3,TGTGCCAGCAGCCGGGGGGATACGCAGTATTTT,CASSRGDTQYF
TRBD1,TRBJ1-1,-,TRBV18,TGTGCCAGCTCATCGGACCAGGGGGACACTGAAGCTTTCTTT,CASSSDQGDTEAFF
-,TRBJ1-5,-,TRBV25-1,TGTGCCAGCAGTGGGCAGGGGTGGCAGCCCCAGCATTTT,CASSGQGWQPQHF
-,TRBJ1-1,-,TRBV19,TGTGCCAGTACCGAGGGGCTTTACATGAACACTGAAGCTTTCTTT,CASTEGLYMNTEAFF
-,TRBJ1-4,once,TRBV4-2,TGTGCCAGCAGCCAAGAAATTCAATGGGAAATCAGGGCTGAAAAACTGTTTTTT,CASSQEIQWEIRAEKLFF
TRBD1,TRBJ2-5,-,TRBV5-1,TGCGCCAGCAGCCTAGGACAGGGGGGGACCCAGTACTTC,CASSLGQGGTQYF